These 6 T cell receptor beta chains came from one sample sequenced in a study of glioma-infiltrating T cells after dendritic cell vaccination. Assay: immunoSEQ multiplex PCR; the TCRdb copy retains only in-frame clones and omits some. The sample lists 55,000 to 75,000 clones; about 80% were seen once. Time point here: after dendritic cell vaccination, including at tumor progression/relapse. The source was blood, collected after dendritic cell vaccination. The receptors were gathered from a human donor with glioblastoma.

This rearrangement joins TRBV5-1 to TRBJ2-2, with TRBD2 matching over 9 bases. The CDR3 is 15 amino acids. Germline V gene data show CDR1 as SGHRS and CDR2 as YFSETQ. With 0 bases clipped from V and 7 bases from J, the junction kept 4 bases outside the gene matches. The CDR3: CASSLAGTSIGELFF. For the CDR3, the DNA is TGCGCCAGCAGCTTGGCCGGGACTAGCATCGGGGAGCTGTTTTTT.

The rearrangement links TRBV18 to TRBJ2-7, with D perhaps matching TRBD2 (5 bases). CDR3 size: 16 residues. The V gene lost 3 bases and the J gene lost 1 base, with 16 bases spanning the gap. The germline gives CDR1 KGHSH, CDR2 LQKENI. The CDR3 here is CASSPSYREASYEQYF. The CDR3 nucleotides are TGTGCCAGCTCACCGAGTTACCGGGAAGCTTCCTACGAGCAGTACTTC.

The chain links TRBV5-6 to TRBJ1-4; possibly TRBD1 for D (5 bases). The V and J ends lost 4 bases and 7 bases respectively, with 17 bases between them. Per germline, CDR1 SGHDT and CDR2 YYEEEE. CDR3 length: 15 residues. The CDR3 loop is CASSRPRDPVEKLFF. In DNA form, the CDR3 reads TGTGCCAGCAGCCGACCGCGGGACCCGGTTGAAAAACTGTTTTTT.

The rearrangement links TRBV7-9 to TRBJ1-4; 8 nucleotides align to TRBD1. V shed 1 base and J 4 bases; nucleotides not matched to a gene: 8. The germline CDR1 and CDR2 sequences are SEHNR and FQNEAQ (reference sequence). This CDR3 comprises 17 residues. CDR3 coding DNA: TGTGCCAGCAGCTTAGTGATGCGGACAGGGATTAATGAAAAACTGTTTTTT. Translating gives CASSLVMRTGINEKLFF.

This clone was observed a handful of times. CDR3 protein: CASTGQARGEKLFF. Written as DNA, the CDR3 is TGTGCCAGCACTGGACAGGCTCGGGGTGAAAAACTGTTTTTT. This rearrangement joins TRBV2 to TRBJ1-4; 7 bases line up with TRBD1. Unmatched junction bases numbered 9, after V lost 7 bases and J lost 7 bases. Germline V lookup: CDR1 SNHLY, CDR2 FYNNEI. CDR3 size: 14 residues.

The chain uses TRBV9 and TRBJ1-2, with D uncertain. V shed 0 bases and J shed 8 bases, with 17 bases lying between them. Germline V gives CDR1 SGDLS, CDR2 YYNGEE. CDR3 length equals 15 residues. CDR3 sequence reads: CASSVAPAVTMGYTF. As DNA, the CDR3 is TGTGCCAGCAGCGTAGCCCCGGCAGTTACTATGGGCTACACCTTC. Based on the CDR3 plus reference TRBV9 and TRBJ1-2, the full variable domain is DSGVTQTPKHLITATGQRVTLRCSPRSGDLSVYWYQQSLDQGLQFLIQYYNGEERAKGNILERFSAQQFPDLHSELNLSSLELGDSALYFCASSVAPAVTMGYTFGSGTRLTVV.